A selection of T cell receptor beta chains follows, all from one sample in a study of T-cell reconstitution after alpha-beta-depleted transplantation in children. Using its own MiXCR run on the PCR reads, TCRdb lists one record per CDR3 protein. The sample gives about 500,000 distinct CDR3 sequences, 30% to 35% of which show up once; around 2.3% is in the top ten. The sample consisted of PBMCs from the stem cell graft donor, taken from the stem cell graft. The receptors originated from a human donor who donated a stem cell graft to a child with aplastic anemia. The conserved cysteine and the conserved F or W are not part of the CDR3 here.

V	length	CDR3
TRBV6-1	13	ASSPTGRSNYGYT
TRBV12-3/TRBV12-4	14	ASSSGLARGYNEQF
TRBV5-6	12	ASSRVDVGETQY
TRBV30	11	AWSGDGNTEAF
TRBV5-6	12	ASSLVQDWNEQF
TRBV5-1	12	ASSLQTGPTEAF
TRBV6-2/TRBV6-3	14	ASSHASGRSYNEQF
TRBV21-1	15	ASSKDCGVWRESTQY
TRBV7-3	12	ASSLHRAQETQY
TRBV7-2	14	ASSPTDRPYFYGYT
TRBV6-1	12	ASSETGGNQPQH
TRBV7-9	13	ARVSLGQGNTEAF
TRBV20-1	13	SATRLAGDQETQY
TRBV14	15	ASSQDPWTGPYYEQY
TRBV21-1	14	ASSKGQGGFNYGYT
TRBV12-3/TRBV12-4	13	ASSTWGSSGNTIY
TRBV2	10	ASGDPPNEQF
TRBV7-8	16	ASSSASAGTGAQETQY
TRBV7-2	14	ASSSRTSGRVDTQY
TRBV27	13	ASSRGQGVEETQY
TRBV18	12	ASSPRQSDNEQF
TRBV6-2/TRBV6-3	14	ASSNPRLGTVYEQY
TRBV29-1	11	SVHKPGPDTQY
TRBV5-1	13	ASMDGNEKNTEAF
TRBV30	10	AWSTPTEKLF
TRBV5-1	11	ASSLAGGREAF
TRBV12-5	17	ASGLVRTGELYSNQPQH
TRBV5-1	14	ASSLDLTPGTDTQY
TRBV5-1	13	ASSLDGSNKETQY
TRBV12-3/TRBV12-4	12	ASRETGGAKTQY
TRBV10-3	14	ATLAGGSHSNNEQF
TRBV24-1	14	ATSDLWGFGNQPQH
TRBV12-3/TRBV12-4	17	ASSRTGTSGRAVADTQY
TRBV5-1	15	ASSLYRLAGESDTQY
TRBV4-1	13	ASSPDRDAGSPLH
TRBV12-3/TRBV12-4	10	ASTAGEYGQF
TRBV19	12	ASAGPRGTGELF
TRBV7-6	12	ASSLVTGGTEAF
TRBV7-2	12	ASSLGGSTETQY
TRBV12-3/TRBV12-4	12	ASSFRIRDTEAF
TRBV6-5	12	ASSSGQGRWEQF
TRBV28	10	ASSFVRAGYT
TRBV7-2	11	ASSRDWTYEQY
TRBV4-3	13	ASSQGRNPAYEQY
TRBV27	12	ASGFAGRVYGYT
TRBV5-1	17	ASLATSVLTSGRVYEQF
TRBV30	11	AWGGTGGYGYT
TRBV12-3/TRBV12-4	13	ASSSRTANTGELF
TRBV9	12	ASSAGQSDTEAF
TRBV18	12	ASSPGTPSGGYT
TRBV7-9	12	ASSPGSASYEQY
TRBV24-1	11	ATSDRRSGGYT
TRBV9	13	ASSVSSGTYNEQF
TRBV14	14	ASSQDSPPSTDTQY